Listed below are T cell receptor beta chains from one sample, sequenced in a study of neurological immune-mediated disorders. MiXCR, run by TCRdb on the 5' RACE reads, gives a single entry per CDR3 protein. The sample records roughly 27,000 distinct CDR3 sequences, roughly 2.7% being singletons. Sequenced material: PBMCs. The receptors derive from a woman in her fifties or sixties with multiple sclerosis. The CDR3 runs from the conserved cysteine through the conserved F or W. The order of the fields is V gene, clone size, J gene, D gene, CDR3 DNA, CDR3 protein. The D gene is left open where the match is weak. Some rows have no size entry. The others give once, few or many, or a class for an expanded clone.

TRBV5-1,many,TRBJ2-3,TRBD2,TGCGCCAGCAGCTTTCGTCCAGCGGGGTCTAGCACAGATACGCAGTATTTT,CASSFRPAGSSTDTQYF
TRBV6-6,many,TRBJ2-7,NA,TGTGCCAGCAGTTCGACCTCGGGGAGCTCCTACGAGCAGTACTTC,CASSSTSGSSYEQYF
TRBV4-2,many,TRBJ1-1,NA,TGTGCCAGCAGCCAGGCCAGGGGTCCTGAAGCTTTCTTT,CASSQARGPEAFF
TRBV5-6,many,TRBJ2-3,NA,TGTGCCAGCAGCTTGGCCTCCCGGAACACAGATACGCAGTATTTT,CASSLASRNTDTQYF
TRBV4-3,many,TRBJ2-3,NA,TGCGCCAGCAGCCAAGAGGGGAGAGGTACAGATACGCAGTATTTT,CASSQEGRGTDTQYF
TRBV29-1,many,TRBJ2-6,NA,TGCAGCGTTGCGCCGCGCCAGGGATCTGGGGCCAACGTCCTGACTTTC,CSVAPRQGSGANVLTF
TRBV4-3,many,TRBJ2-5,TRBD2,TGCGCCAGCAGCCAAGGTCGGGACCGGCGGGGGGCCCAGTACTTC,CASSQGRDRRGAQYF
TRBV27,NA,TRBJ1-4,NA,TGTGTCAGCAGCCCTACAGCTCCCCACGAAAAACTGTTTTTT,CVSSPTAPHEKLFF
TRBV2,many,TRBJ1-5,NA,TGTGCCAGCAGCGGGCCTGCGGCACAGCCCCAGCATTTT,CASSGPAAQPQHF
TRBV6-1,many,TRBJ1-2,NA,TGTGCCAGCAGTGAAAGGACAGCCTCGGATGGCTACACCTTC,CASSERTASDGYTF
TRBV20-1,many,TRBJ2-5,NA,TGCAGTGCTAGAGACGCCATCGGGGGCACCCAGTACTTC,CSARDAIGGTQYF
TRBV5-1,NA,TRBJ1-1,NA,TGCGCCAGTAGCTTGGAAGGGCGGACGAACAATGAAGCTTTCTTT,CASSLEGRTNNEAFF
TRBV10-3,many,TRBJ2-7,NA,TGTGCCATCAGCCGGGACGGGACCTACGAGCAGTACTTC,CAISRDGTYEQYF
TRBV4-1,many,TRBJ2-7,NA,TGCGCCAGCAGCCAAGGGGGCTTCTCCTACGAGCAGTACTTC,CASSQGGFSYEQYF
TRBV7-2,medium-sized,TRBJ2-7,NA,TGTGCCAGCAGCCGCCCGGGCGGTGTGCAGTACTTC,CASSRPGGVQYF
TRBV9,many,TRBJ2-5,NA,TGTGCCAGCAGCGTAGGTCCGGGACCCCGCTCCCAAGAGACCCAGTACTTC,CASSVGPGPRSQETQYF
TRBV19,many,TRBJ1-1,TRBD1,TGTGCCAGTAGTTCCGGGACAGGGGCCCTGAACACTGAAGCTTTCTTT,CASSSGTGALNTEAFF
TRBV10-3,many,TRBJ2-1,TRBD1,TGTGCCATCAGTGGTACAGGGGGCTCCTACAATGAGCAGTTCTTC,CAISGTGGSYNEQFF
TRBV12-3/TRBV12-4,many,TRBJ1-4,NA,TGTGCCAGCAGTTTATCGACAGGAAAACTGTTTTTT,CASSLSTGKLFF
TRBV5-1,many,TRBJ2-7,NA,TGCGCCAGCAGCTCTGGGACGGGGGACTCCTACGAGCAGTACTTC,CASSSGTGDSYEQYF
TRBV20-1,many,TRBJ2-5,NA,TGCAGTGCTGCTTTGGGGGGACTTGAGACCCAGTACTTC,CSAALGGLETQYF
TRBV11-3,many,TRBJ2-1,NA,TGTGCCAGCAGCTTAGAGATGGATAGCGGTGAGCAGTTCTTC,CASSLEMDSGEQFF
TRBV5-1,many,TRBJ1-2,TRBD1,TGCGCCAGCAGCTTGGAGGGACAGGTCACAAACTATGGCTACACCTTC,CASSLEGQVTNYGYTF
TRBV10-3,many,TRBJ2-5,TRBD2,TGTGCCATCAGTGACTCCGGGGGGGAGACCCAGTACTTC,CAISDSGGETQYF
TRBV20-1,NA,TRBJ2-5,NA,TGCAGTGCTAGTCCGGGCCAAGAGACCCAGTACTTC,CSASPGQETQYF
TRBV20-1,many,TRBJ2-7,NA,TGCAGTGCCAGAACCGGGAGCGCCTACGAGCAGTACTTC,CSARTGSAYEQYF
TRBV15,many,TRBJ1-4,NA,TGTGCCACCAAGTTGGCCAGCCTTAATGAAAAACTGTTTTTT,CATKLASLNEKLFF
TRBV5-1,many,TRBJ2-2,NA,TGCGCCAGCAGCTTGGCTGTTCCCGACACCGGGGAGCTGTTTTTT,CASSLAVPDTGELFF
TRBV3-1,many,TRBJ1-2,NA,TGTGCCAGCAGCCCGGGACACTCCGGTGGTGGCTACACCTTC,CASSPGHSGGGYTF
TRBV5-1,many,TRBJ1-1,NA,TGCGCCAGCAGCTTTCGGGCAGGGGACCCGAACACTGAAGCTTTCTTT,CASSFRAGDPNTEAFF
TRBV7-2,many,TRBJ1-2,NA,TGTGCCAGCAGCCCAACCGAGAGCTATGGCTACACCTTC,CASSPTESYGYTF
TRBV20-1,many,TRBJ1-1,NA,TGCAGTGCTAGAGATTACCGAGGGGGGATGAACACTGAAGCTTTCTTT,CSARDYRGGMNTEAFF
TRBV20-1,many,TRBJ2-7,TRBD2,TGCAGTGCTGAGGGACTAGCGGGAGGAGTGGGTTACGAGCAGTACTTC,CSAEGLAGGVGYEQYF
TRBV5-1,medium-sized,TRBJ1-5,TRBD1,TGCGCCAGCAGTTTGGACAGGGGAAGTAATCAGCCCCAGCATTTT,CASSLDRGSNQPQHF
TRBV20-1,many,TRBJ2-7,TRBD1,TGCAGTGCTAAACAGGGGGCTTTAGGGGAGCAGTACTTC,CSAKQGALGEQYF
TRBV10-3,many,TRBJ1-1,TRBD1,TGTGCCATCTCTCCCGGGACAGGGGATTTGGGCACTGAAGCTTTCTTT,CAISPGTGDLGTEAFF
TRBV20-1,many,TRBJ2-1,TRBD2,TGCAGTGCTAGAGTGGCGGGGGACCGGGGTGAGCAGTTCTTC,CSARVAGDRGEQFF
TRBV12-3/TRBV12-4,few,TRBJ2-3,NA,TGTGCCAGCAGTTTCTCGGGAGCTCGCACAGATACGCAGTATTTT,CASSFSGARTDTQYF
TRBV20-1,many,TRBJ1-6,NA,TGCAGTGCTAGAATGGTCGGCGGCTCCTCACCCCTCCACTTT,CSARMVGGSSPLHF
TRBV20-1,many,TRBJ2-1,TRBD2,TGCAGTGCTAGCGGACTAGCGGGATCCAATGAGCAGTTCTTC,CSASGLAGSNEQFF
TRBV7-2,many,TRBJ2-3,TRBD1,TGTGCCAGCAGCTTTGACAGGGGGGCTGATACGCAGTATTTT,CASSFDRGADTQYF
TRBV29-1,many,TRBJ2-2,TRBD2,TGCAGCGTTGGGATCCGGGGGGGCCCCGGGGAGCTGTTTTTT,CSVGIRGGPGELFF
TRBV20-1,many,TRBJ2-3,TRBD2,TGCAGTGCTGCCTCACCGACTAGCGGTTTTTCAGATACGCAGTATTTT,CSAASPTSGFSDTQYF
TRBV10-3,NA,TRBJ1-1,NA,TGTGCCATCAGTGAGAAGACAGTGGAGGTCGGCACTGAAGCTTTCTTT,CAISEKTVEVGTEAFF
TRBV7-2,many,TRBJ2-1,NA,TGTGCCAGCAGCTTAGTGGTAGCAGACAATGAGCAGTTCTTC,CASSLVVADNEQFF
TRBV4-3,many,TRBJ2-7,TRBD1,TGCGCCAGCAGACCGGGACAGGGGGCGTTCTACGAGCAGTACTTC,CASRPGQGAFYEQYF
TRBV4-1,NA,TRBJ1-2,TRBD1,TGCGCCAGCAGCCACAGGGGGGCGGATGGCTACACCTTC,CASSHRGADGYTF
TRBV10-3,many,TRBJ2-7,NA,TGTGCCATCAGTGTCTCAGGCAGGGCAAGAGTCTACGAGCAGTACTTC,CAISVSGRARVYEQYF
TRBV18,many,TRBJ1-6,NA,TGTGCCAGCTCACCAGGGGACTATAATTCACCCCTCCACTTT,CASSPGDYNSPLHF
TRBV10-3,many,TRBJ2-7,TRBD2,TGTGCCATCAGTGAGTCTCTAGCGGTGGCATCCTACGAGCAGTACTTC,CAISESLAVASYEQYF
TRBV10-3,many,TRBJ1-1,NA,TGTGCCATCAGTGCGGCAGGGAGGACTGAAGCTTTCTTT,CAISAAGRTEAFF